A selection of T cell receptor beta chains follows, all from one sample in a study of PD-L1 blockade in urothelial cancer. The protocol was immunoSEQ multiplex PCR, while the TCRdb copy is restricted to in-frame clones and leaves out a portion. The sample has some 80,000 clones; 87% are singletons. The material was PBMCs, obtained around atezolizumab (anti-PD-L1) treatment. The receptors originated from an older woman with urothelial cancer. The CDR3 runs from the conserved cysteine through the conserved F or W. A D gene is named only where the DNA matches it firmly. Only some rows state a clone size, as once, few, many or a class for expanded clones.

cdr3_length: 15
clone_size: .
v_call: TRBV2
d_call: TRBD2
j_call: TRBJ2-3
cdr3_aa: CASMRTSGGTDTQYF
cdr3_nt: TGTGCCAGCATGCGGACTAGCGGGGGGACAGATACGCAGTATTTT

cdr3_length: 17
clone_size: .
v_call: TRBV27
d_call: TRBD1
j_call: TRBJ1-2
cdr3_aa: CASSLAVPGGGNYGYTF
cdr3_nt: TGTGCCAGCAGTTTGGCGGTCCCAGGGGGCGGGAACTATGGCTACACCTTC

cdr3_length: 14
clone_size: .
v_call: TRBV2
d_call: .
j_call: TRBJ2-2
cdr3_aa: CASSELASTGELFF
cdr3_nt: TGTGCCAGCAGTGAATTGGCAAGCACCGGGGAGCTGTTTTTT

cdr3_length: 15
clone_size: .
v_call: TRBV23-1
d_call: .
j_call: TRBJ2-5
cdr3_aa: CASSRPTEKQETQYF
cdr3_nt: TGCGCCAGCAGTCGTCCGACAGAGAAACAAGAGACCCAGTACTTC

cdr3_length: 15
clone_size: .
v_call: TRBV11-3
d_call: TRBD2
j_call: TRBJ2-5
cdr3_aa: CASSPGTSAQETQYF
cdr3_nt: TGTGCCAGCAGCCCGGGGACTAGCGCCCAAGAGACCCAGTACTTC

cdr3_length: 15
clone_size: .
v_call: TRBV9
d_call: TRBD2
j_call: TRBJ2-3
cdr3_aa: CASSPDSGNIDTQYF
cdr3_nt: TGTGCCAGCAGCCCAGATAGCGGGAACATAGATACGCAGTATTTT

cdr3_length: 16
clone_size: .
v_call: TRBV9
d_call: .
j_call: TRBJ2-7
cdr3_aa: CASSVAASGGSYEQYF
cdr3_nt: TGTGCCAGCAGCGTAGCAGCGTCAGGGGGGTCCTACGAGCAGTACTTC

cdr3_length: 18
clone_size: .
v_call: TRBV5-5
d_call: .
j_call: TRBJ2-3
cdr3_aa: CASSLSLGATYFTDTQYF
cdr3_nt: TGTGCCAGCAGCTTGAGTCTAGGGGCTACCTATTTCACAGATACGCAGTATTTT

cdr3_length: 16
clone_size: .
v_call: TRBV5-1
d_call: TRBD1
j_call: TRBJ2-5
cdr3_aa: CASSVGTGGFKETQYF
cdr3_nt: TGCGCCAGCAGCGTGGGGACAGGGGGCTTCAAAGAGACCCAGTACTTC

cdr3_length: 15
clone_size: few
v_call: TRBV28
d_call: TRBD2
j_call: TRBJ2-7
cdr3_aa: CASSRPGLTSYEQYF
cdr3_nt: TGTGCCAGCAGTAGACCGGGACTAACCTCCTACGAGCAGTACTTC

cdr3_length: 19
clone_size: .
v_call: TRBV5-6
d_call: .
j_call: TRBJ2-1
cdr3_aa: CASSLANTLYPSGYNEQFF
cdr3_nt: TGTGCCAGCAGCTTGGCCAATACCTTGTACCCATCGGGATACAATGAGCAGTTCTTC

cdr3_length: 15
clone_size: once
v_call: TRBV2
d_call: .
j_call: TRBJ2-3
cdr3_aa: CASSGTATSTDTQYF
cdr3_nt: TGTGCCAGCAGTGGTACAGCAACCAGCACAGATACGCAGTATTTT

cdr3_length: 17
clone_size: .
v_call: TRBV7-6
d_call: TRBD2
j_call: TRBJ2-1
cdr3_aa: CASSLAALSGAYNEQFF
cdr3_nt: TGTGCCAGCAGCTTAGCTGCCCTTAGCGGGGCCTACAATGAGCAGTTCTTC

cdr3_length: 15
clone_size: .
v_call: TRBV27
d_call: .
j_call: TRBJ2-1
cdr3_aa: CASSSIESSYNEQFF
cdr3_nt: TGTGCCAGCAGTTCAATTGAGAGCTCCTACAATGAGCAGTTCTTC

cdr3_length: 15
clone_size: few
v_call: TRBV9
d_call: TRBD1
j_call: TRBJ2-7
cdr3_aa: CASSVGPGQRYEQYF
cdr3_nt: TGTGCCAGCAGCGTAGGTCCGGGACAGCGCTACGAGCAGTACTTC

cdr3_length: 16
clone_size: .
v_call: TRBV5-1
d_call: TRBD1
j_call: TRBJ1-4
cdr3_aa: CASSLVGQGRNEKLFF
cdr3_nt: TGCGCCAGCAGCTTGGTCGGACAGGGAAGGAATGAAAAACTGTTTTTT

cdr3_length: 15
clone_size: .
v_call: TRBV11-3
d_call: TRBD2
j_call: TRBJ2-1
cdr3_aa: CASSSWTSGREEQFF
cdr3_nt: TGTGCCAGCAGCTCGTGGACTAGCGGGAGGGAGGAGCAGTTCTTC

cdr3_length: 15
clone_size: .
v_call: TRBV6-6
d_call: .
j_call: TRBJ1-5
cdr3_aa: CASSYERGVYQPQHF
cdr3_nt: TGTGCCAGCAGTTACGAGCGGGGCGTCTATCAGCCCCAGCATTTT

cdr3_length: 13
clone_size: .
v_call: TRBV25-1
d_call: .
j_call: TRBJ1-1
cdr3_aa: CASSEMGSTEAFF
cdr3_nt: TGTGCCAGCAGTGAGATGGGGAGCACTGAAGCTTTCTTT

cdr3_length: 16
clone_size: .
v_call: TRBV7-9
d_call: TRBD1
j_call: TRBJ1-1
cdr3_aa: CASSYPLTGEDTEAFF
cdr3_nt: TGTGCCAGCAGCTACCCTTTGACAGGGGAGGACACTGAAGCTTTCTTT

cdr3_length: 17
clone_size: .
v_call: TRBV2
d_call: TRBD2
j_call: TRBJ2-5
cdr3_aa: CASSLGLAGNSQETQYF
cdr3_nt: TGTGCCAGCAGTCTGGGACTAGCGGGAAACTCCCAAGAGACCCAGTACTTC

cdr3_length: 15
clone_size: once
v_call: TRBV7-9
d_call: TRBD2
j_call: TRBJ2-1
cdr3_aa: CASSASGGATHEQFF
cdr3_nt: TGTGCCAGCAGCGCGAGCGGGGGGGCCACCCATGAGCAGTTCTTC

cdr3_length: 15
clone_size: .
v_call: TRBV4-2
d_call: .
j_call: TRBJ1-1
cdr3_aa: CASSQGTGRHTEAFF
cdr3_nt: TGTGCCAGCAGCCAAGGAACAGGGCGACACACTGAAGCTTTCTTT

cdr3_length: 14
clone_size: .
v_call: TRBV6-1
d_call: .
j_call: TRBJ1-5
cdr3_aa: CASTVSGSNQPQHF
cdr3_nt: TGTGCCAGCACCGTTAGCGGTAGCAATCAGCCCCAGCATTTT

cdr3_length: 14
clone_size: few
v_call: TRBV6-6
d_call: TRBD1
j_call: TRBJ1-2
cdr3_aa: CASSYGTGNYGYTF
cdr3_nt: TGTGCCAGCAGTTACGGGACAGGAAACTATGGCTACACCTTC

cdr3_length: 14
clone_size: .
v_call: TRBV5-6
d_call: TRBD1
j_call: TRBJ2-7
cdr3_aa: CASSAGQGRYEQYF
cdr3_nt: TGTGCCAGCAGCGCCGGACAGGGGAGGTACGAGCAGTACTTC

cdr3_length: 14
clone_size: .
v_call: TRBV7-2
d_call: .
j_call: TRBJ2-3
cdr3_aa: CASSPANSADTQYF
cdr3_nt: TGTGCCAGCAGCCCCGCTAATTCCGCAGATACGCAGTATTTT

cdr3_length: 13
clone_size: .
v_call: TRBV5-1
d_call: TRBD1
j_call: TRBJ1-2
cdr3_aa: CASSPQGASGYTF
cdr3_nt: TGCGCCAGCAGCCCACAGGGGGCAAGTGGCTACACCTTC

cdr3_length: 13
clone_size: .
v_call: TRBV2
d_call: .
j_call: TRBJ1-1
cdr3_aa: CASSETTDTEAFF
cdr3_nt: TGTGCCAGCAGTGAAACCACAGACACTGAAGCTTTCTTT